Shown below are 6 T cell receptor beta chains from a single sample sequenced in a study of blood T cell repertoires in COVID-19. Profiled with immunoSEQ multiplex PCR; TCRdb holds only in-frame clones, not every one. This sample has some 310,000 clones, with around 90% found just once. Specimen: peripheral blood. Receptors were obtained from a woman aged 25-40 years with COVID-19, enrolled during active disease.

The chain joins TRBV6-5 to TRBJ1-6; maybe TRBD1 (5 bases). This CDR3 is built from 15 residues. V was shortened by 7 bases and J by 5 bases, with 15 bases between the two germline ends. The germline gives CDR1 MNHEY, CDR2 SVGAGI. CDR3 amino acids: CASKGALNDNSPLHF. CDR3 bases: TGTGCCAGCAAAGGGGCTCTTAATGATAATTCACCCCTCCACTTT.

CDR3 protein: CASSLGQGDGYTF. CDR3 DNA: TGCGCCAGCAGCCTTGGACAGGGCGATGGCTACACCTTC. The chain has TRBV5-1 and TRBJ1-2, with 8 bases fitting TRBD1. With V trimmed by 4 bases and J by 6 bases, 5 bases remained unmatched. Germline assignment: CDR1 SGHRS and CDR2 YFSETQ. This CDR3 has 13 residues.

The V gene is TRBV10-3, the J gene TRBJ1-6, with no clear D. With 6 bases removed from V and 0 bases from J, the gap between germline ends came to 3 bases. The germline V gene encodes CDR1 ENHRY and CDR2 SYGVKD. CDR3 length: 13 residues. CDR3 coding DNA: TGTGCCATCAGGAGCTCCTATAATTCACCCCTCCACTTT. Protein: CAIRSSYNSPLHF.

V is TRBV5-4 and J is TRBJ2-5; 11 positions match TRBD2. V dropped 4 bases and J dropped 3; count of bases not matched to a gene: 17. CDR3 length equals 19 residues. Germline V lookup: CDR1 SGHNT, CDR2 YYREEE (reference sequence). This CDR3 reads CASSPDPLGPLAGEETQYF. CDR3 nucleotides: TGTGCCAGCAGCCCAGACCCGTTAGGCCCACTAGCGGGAGAAGAGACCCAGTACTTC. The full variable domain, its missing parts supplied by reference TRBV5-4 and TRBJ2-5, is ETGVTQSPTHLIKTRGQQVTLRCSSQSGHNTVSWYQQALGQGPQFIFQYYREEENGRGNFPPRFSGLQFPNYSSELNVNALELDDSALYLCASSPDPLGPLAGEETQYFGPGTRLLVL.

V is TRBV3-1 (or the pseudogene TRBV3-2) and J is TRBJ2-5, with D maybe TRBD2 (5 bases). The CDR3 covers 16 residues. Between the trimmed V and J ends, which lost 4 bases and 5 bases, there was a span of 20 bases. The germline V gene encodes CDR1 LGHDT and CDR2 YNNKEL (reference sequence). The CDR3: CASSRSGSGSWETQYF. The CDR3 nucleotides are TGTGCCAGCAGCCGAAGTGGGAGCGGCAGCTGGGAGACCCAGTACTTC.

This clone was seen repeatedly, ten times or more. The gene calls are TRBV2 and TRBJ2-3, with 12 bases fitting TRBD1. The CDR3 loop spans 15 amino acids. CDR1 and CDR2 from the germline V gene are SNHLY and FYNNEI. V trimming: 5 bases; J trimming: 6 bases; junction bases outside the gene matches: 6. In DNA, the CDR3 is TGTGCCAGCAGTCCGGGACAGGGGGCATCGGATACGCAGTATTTT. This codes for CASSPGQGASDTQYF.